The text below deals with one T cell receptor beta chain. The sample originates from a study of blood T cell repertoires in COVID-19. The wider study: Specimens from acute and convalescent COVID-19 originated in the United States, Italy and Spain.

Assay: immunoSEQ multiplex PCR; the TCRdb copy retains only in-frame clones and omits some. This sample yields 100,000 to 150,000 clones, of which 86% are seen a single time; roughly 4.9% belongs to the top ten. Unmatched junction bases numbered 9, after V lost 5 bases and J lost 4 bases. Germline CDR1 is MDHEN and CDR2 is SYDVKM. This CDR3 spans 15 amino acids. This TCR was recovered from a human donor in a cohort sampled during active COVID-19. The chain joins TRBV28 to TRBJ2-7; 9 nucleotides align to TRBD1. The sample taken for sequencing was peripheral blood. CDR3 DNA: TGTGCCAGCAGTGTACCGGGACAGGGTCAGTACGAGCAGTACTTC. It translates to CASSVPGQGQYEQYF.